This T cell receptor (beta chain) is drawn from a study of T-cell memory formation after mild COVID-19. The wider study: There were largely donor-specific TCR clusters. Overall study findings and caveats: Clones shrinking from day 15 to 85 showed even CD4/CD8 mixes; later expanders tilted CD4+.

TCRdb re-analysed the 5' RACE reads in MiXCR, keeping a single row per CDR3 protein. The sample comprises hundreds of thousands of distinct CDR3 sequences, nearly 25% of which are singletons, and approximately 13% rests with the top ten. This CDR3 contains 16 residues. V trimming: 5 bases; J trimming: 5 bases; junction bases outside the gene matches: 7. Germline assignment: CDR1 MNHEY and CDR2 SMNVEV (reference sequence). Note on this clonotype: Antigen unknown.

The specimen sequenced was PBMCs or a T cell subset sorted from them (not recorded which). The TCR sequence derives from an adult woman who had mild COVID-19 (a few samples of this study predate the infection). Cell type and time point are not known. V is TRBV27 and J is TRBJ2-5; TRBD2 aligns across 14 bases. The CDR3 protein is CASSPTGLAGAETQYF. In DNA form, the CDR3 reads TGTGCCAGCAGTCCCACGGGACTAGCGGGGGCGGAGACCCAGTACTTC.